The T cell receptor beta chain described here comes from a study of T cell repertoires in cytomegalovirus infection. Whole-study context: Public TCR beta signatures marked donors with CMV infection and the matching HLA. Overall study results and limits: The ex vivo response showed dominance by HLA-C-restricted CMV-specific TCR beta clonotypes. Carriers of CMV and the relevant HLA type were discriminated by public TCR beta frequency.

TCRdb re-derived calls from the reads in MiXCR, one entry per CDR3 protein. The sample contains some 300,000 distinct CDR3 sequences, approximately 10% of which appear only once. Losses at the gene ends were 8 bases for V and 4 bases for J; bases not matched to a gene: 19. The CDR3 spans 18 residues. The germline V gene encodes CDR1 MDHEN and CDR2 SYDVKM. This clonotype was seen many times. Its target is unknown. This receptor was taken from a human donor in good health (CMV status not recorded). Some clones in this sample may be carry-over from other donors' samples. This chain links TRBV28 with TRBJ2-1, with TRBD1 matching over 8 bases. The source material was PBMCs. The CDR3 DNA reads TGTGCCAGCCAGCCTAGTCCCGGCCAGGGGGCGCGATACAATGAGCAGTTCTTC. Translation: CASQPSPGQGARYNEQFF.